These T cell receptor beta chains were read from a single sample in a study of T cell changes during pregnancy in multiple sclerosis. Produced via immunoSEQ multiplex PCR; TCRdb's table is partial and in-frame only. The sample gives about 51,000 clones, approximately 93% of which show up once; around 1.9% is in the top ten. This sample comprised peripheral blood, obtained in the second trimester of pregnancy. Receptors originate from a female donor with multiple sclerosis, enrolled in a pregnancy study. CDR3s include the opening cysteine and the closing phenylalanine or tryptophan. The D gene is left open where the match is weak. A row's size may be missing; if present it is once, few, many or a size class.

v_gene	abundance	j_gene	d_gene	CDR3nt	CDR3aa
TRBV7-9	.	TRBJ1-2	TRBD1	TGTGCCAGCAGCTTAGCGCCGGGACAGGGTTGGGGCTACACCTTC	CASSLAPGQGWGYTF
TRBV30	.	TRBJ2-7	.	TGTGCCTGGAGCGCTCCATTAGTGGGAGTTAACCACGAGCAGTACTTC	CAWSAPLVGVNHEQYF
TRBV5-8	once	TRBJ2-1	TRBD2	TGTGCCAGCAGCCGAACAGTTACTAGCGGGGCTTACAATGAGCAGTTCTTC	CASSRTVTSGAYNEQFF
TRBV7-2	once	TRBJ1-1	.	TGTGCCAGCAGCCAAACAGGGCTAGGTACTGAAGCTTTCTTT	CASSQTGLGTEAFF
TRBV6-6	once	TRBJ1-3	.	TGTGCCAGCAGTTTCGGCGGGGGGCTTTCCGTAAACACCATATATTTT	CASSFGGGLSVNTIYF
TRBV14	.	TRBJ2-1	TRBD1	TGTGCCAGCAGCTTCCGACAGGGGAGTGATGAGCAGTTCTTC	CASSFRQGSDEQFF
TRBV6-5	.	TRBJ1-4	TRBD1	TGTGCCAGCAGGACAGGGGTTGGTGAAAAACTGTTTTTT	CASRTGVGEKLFF
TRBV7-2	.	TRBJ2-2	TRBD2	TGTGCCAGCAGCCCCGGACTAGCGGGAGGGCTCACCGGGGAGCTGTTTTTT	CASSPGLAGGLTGELFF
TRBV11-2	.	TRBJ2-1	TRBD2	TGTGCCAGCAGCTCCCCCGGGGGACTACACAATGAGCAGTTCTTC	CASSSPGGLHNEQFF
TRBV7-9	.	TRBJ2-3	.	TGTGCCAGCAGCACATCCGGGATCAACACAGATACGCAGTATTTT	CASSTSGINTDTQYF